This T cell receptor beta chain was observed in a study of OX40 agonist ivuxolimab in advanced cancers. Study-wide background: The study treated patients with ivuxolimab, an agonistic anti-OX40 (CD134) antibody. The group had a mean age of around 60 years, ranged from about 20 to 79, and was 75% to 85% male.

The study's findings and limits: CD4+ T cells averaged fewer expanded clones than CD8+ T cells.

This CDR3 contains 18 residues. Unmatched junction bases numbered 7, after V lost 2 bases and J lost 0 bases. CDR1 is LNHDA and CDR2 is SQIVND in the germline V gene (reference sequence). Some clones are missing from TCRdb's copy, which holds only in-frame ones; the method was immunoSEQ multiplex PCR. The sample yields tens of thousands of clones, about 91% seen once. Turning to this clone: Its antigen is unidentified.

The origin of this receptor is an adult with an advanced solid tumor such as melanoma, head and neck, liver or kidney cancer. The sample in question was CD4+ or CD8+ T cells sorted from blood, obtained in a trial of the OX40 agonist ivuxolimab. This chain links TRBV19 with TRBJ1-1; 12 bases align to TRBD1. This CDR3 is CASSIRDRGQGMNTEAFF. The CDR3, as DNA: TGTGCCAGTAGTATAAGGGACAGGGGGCAAGGAATGAACACTGAAGCTTTCTTT.